One and the same sample provided the 14 T cell receptor beta chains below, sequenced in a study of T cells in Graves' hyperthyroidism and ophthalmopathy. From RNA transcripts, TCR beta CDR3 regions were amplified. The primer set for the first-round RT-PCR of the TCR CDR3 was HTBI. One entry per CDR3 protein, called by TCRdb with MiXCR from the multiplex PCR reads. The table shows about 500,000 distinct CDR3 sequences, with under 20% occurring only once. The sample was blood. The source is a young woman with Graves' ophthalmopathy.

At least ten counts were recorded for this clonotype. This sequence joins TRBV10-3 and TRBJ2-7, with 11 positions matching TRBD2. The CDR3 spans 15 residues. V shed 2 bases, J shed 0 bases, and the junction held 0 bases outside the gene matches. Looked up from germline, CDR1 is ENHRY and CDR2 is SYGVKD. CDR3 in amino acids: CAISETSGSSYEQYF. In DNA, the CDR3 is TGTGCCATCAGTGAGACTAGCGGGAGCTCCTACGAGCAGTACTTC.

In its sample, this clonotype was seen a few times. This chain connects TRBV7-2 to TRBJ2-1; 15 positions agree with TRBD2. With V trimmed by 6 bases and J by 1 base, 4 bases remained unmatched. CDR1 is SGHTA and CDR2 is FQGNSA in the germline V gene. The CDR3 is made up of 17 amino acids. CDR3 coding DNA: TGTGCCAGCAGTTGGGGACTAGCGGGAGGATCCTACAATGAGCAGTTCTTC. As protein: CASSWGLAGGSYNEQFF.

Details on this clonotype: The junction differs from germline at one of its ends, possibly a read error. This chain joins TRBV7-9 and TRBJ2-1, with D perhaps TRBD1 (6 bases). The CDR3 covers 17 residues. Germline V gene sequence: CDR1 SEHNR, CDR2 FQNEAQ (reference sequence). In nucleotides, the CDR3 is TGTGCCAGCAGCCTAACAGGGTCTTACTACTCCTACAATGAGGAGTTCTTC. It is translated as CASSLTGSYYSYNEEFF.

This clonotype was seen a few times. The chain recombines TRBV30 with TRBJ1-6; no reliable D call. Looked up from germline, CDR1 is GTSNPN and CDR2 is SVGIG (reference sequence). The CDR3 covers 13 residues. V lost 8 bases, J lost 7 bases, and 15 bases lay in between. Here the CDR3 DNA reads TGTGCCGGTGAGGAGGCAAAGAATTCACCCCTCCACTTT. Encoded protein: CAGEEAKNSPLHF.

This clonotype has a count of ten or more. J is TRBJ2-5 and V is TRBV6-1; the D gene is possibly TRBD2 (6 bases). Trimming removed 3 bases from V and 1 base from J, with 12 bases in between. CDR1 is MNHNS, CDR2 SASEGT, per germline. The CDR3 extends over 15 amino acids. The CDR3 spells CASSEGSGVQETQYF. The CDR3 coding sequence is TGTGCCAGCAGTGAGGGTAGCGGAGTCCAAGAGACCCAGTACTTC.

J is TRBJ1-3 and V is TRBV5-1; possibly TRBD1 for D (5 bases). V gave up 3 bases and J gave up 0 bases, with 13 bases separating them. Germline CDR1 and CDR2: SGHRS and YFSETQ. This CDR3 has 16 residues. The CDR3 reads CASSSGLPSSGNTIYF. CDR3 DNA: TGCGCCAGCAGCTCGGGACTTCCGAGCTCTGGAAACACCATATATTTT.

This clonotype was seen only a few times. This chain uses TRBV9 with TRBJ2-7, with D possibly TRBD2 on 6 matching bases. V lost 0 bases and J 6 bases, leaving 13 bases between the germline ends. Germline V gives CDR1 SGDLS, CDR2 YYNGEE. This CDR3 is 14 amino acids long. As DNA, the CDR3 is TGTGCCAGCAGCGTAGGGGGGGAATTGAGCGAGCAGTACTTC. Translation gives CASSVGGELSEQYF.

There are many counts of this clonotype. This sequence joins TRBV24-1 and TRBJ1-1, with D hard to call. Between the trimmed V and J ends, which lost 3 bases and 0 bases, there was a span of 7 bases. Germline V gives CDR1 KGHDR, CDR2 SFDVKD. The CDR3 runs 14 residues. CDR3 nucleotide sequence: TGTGCCACCAGTGATGGCGGGATGAACACTGAAGCTTTCTTT. Amino acids: CATSDGGMNTEAFF.

The sample holds many counts of this clonotype. The chain uses TRBV27 and TRBJ2-7; 15 bases agree with TRBD2. The germline V gene encodes CDR1 MNHEY and CDR2 SMNVEV (reference sequence). The CDR3 consists of 13 residues. V gave up 8 bases and J gave up 4 bases; unmatched junction bases: 0. This chain's CDR3 is CASGLAGGYEQYF. Written as DNA, the CDR3 is TGTGCCAGCGGACTAGCGGGAGGGTACGAGCAGTACTTC.

At least ten counts were recorded for this clonotype. This chain connects TRBV6-2 or TRBV6-3 to TRBJ2-7; the match to TRBD1 covers 7 bases. J gave up 0 bases and V 2 bases, and 4 bases lay outside the gene matches. Germline V gene lookup returns CDR1 MNHEY and CDR2 SVGEGT. This CDR3 spans 15 amino acids. This chain's CDR3 is CASSYEGQTSYEQYF. For the CDR3, the DNA is TGTGCCAGCAGTTACGAGGGACAGACCTCCTACGAGCAGTACTTC.

The V and J genes are TRBV27 and TRBJ2-7; D possibly corresponds to TRBD2 (6 bases). Trimming left V 2 bases short and J 3 bases short, with 20 bases between. CDR1 MNHEY and CDR2 SMNVEV come from the germline V gene (reference sequence). This CDR3 is built from 17 residues. The CDR3 DNA follows: TGTGCCAGCAGTTTAGCGGGGCGCCAGGGCCCGGACTACGAGCAGTACTTC. It translates to CASSLAGRQGPDYEQYF.

This clonotype was detected ten times or more. The chain uses TRBV18 and TRBJ2-3; D remains unclear. The CDR3 has 16 amino acids. Germline-derived CDR1 and CDR2 are KGHSH and LQKENI. The ends were cut back, 1 base at V and 0 bases at J, with 11 bases in the middle. The chain's CDR3 is CASSPRTASSTDTQYF. CDR3 DNA sequence: TGTGCCAGCTCACCACGGACCGCTTCTAGCACAGATACGCAGTATTTT. Filled out from reference TRBV18 and TRBJ2-3, the complete variable domain reads NAGVMQNPRHLVRRRGQEARLRCSPMKGHSHVYWYRQLPEEGLKFMVYLQKENIIDESGMPKERFSAEFPKEGPSILRIQQVVRGDSAAYFCASSPRTASSTDTQYFGPGTRLTVL.

The V and J genes are TRBV7-2 and TRBJ1-1; 8 bases are a match to TRBD1. Per the germline V gene, CDR1 is SGHTA and CDR2 is FQGNSA. The CDR3 spans 15 residues. J lost 5 bases, V lost 1 base, and 6 bases had no gene match. CDR3 sequence reads: CASSLEAGGFTEAFF. DNA for the CDR3: TGTGCCAGCAGCTTAGAAGCAGGGGGCTTTACTGAAGCTTTCTTT.

In its sample, this clonotype was seen many times. This chain uses TRBV7-2 with TRBJ1-6; D not certain. Trimming took off 5 bases at V and 7 bases at J, with 12 bases between the two ends. Germline-derived CDR1 and CDR2 are SGHTA and FQGNSA. CDR3 length: 14 residues. CDR3 sequence: CASSPGEWNSPLHF. In DNA form, the CDR3 reads TGTGCCAGCAGCCCCGGGGAGTGGAATTCACCCCTCCACTTT.